A single sample gave rise to the 14 T cell receptor beta chains below, sequenced in a study of molecular identifiers for immune sequencing clone quantification (dated by TCRdb to 2017 to 2018). The method was PCR. TCRdb lists the instrument as Illumina HiSeq 4000. TCRdb's own reprocessing of the public reads used fastp at Q25 and MiXCR and kept productive beta chains. Each entry is one CDR3 protein sequence, shown with its most common DNA and genes. The sample yields just under 65,000 distinct CDR3 sequences; around 17% were counted once. The ten top clones hold about 1.5% of the sample. Sequenced material: naive CD8+ T cells from blood, with Jurkat cell RNA spiked in. The cell subset or site label, as the study defines it: FACS-sorted CD8+CD4-CCR7+CD45RA+ naive T cells. These receptors were collected from a human donor in good health. Some libraries in this study had Jurkat cell RNA spiked in.

This clonotype was seen ten or more times. The chain links TRBV7-8 to TRBJ1-2; D unresolved. CDR3 size: 16 residues. V lost 2 bases to trimming and J lost 0 bases, with 13 bases between them. The germline CDR1 and CDR2 sequences are SGHVS and FQNEAQ. The chain's CDR3 is CASSLIKTNPNYGYTF. Written as DNA, the CDR3 is TGTGCCAGCAGCTTAATTAAAACAAACCCTAACTATGGCTACACCTTC.

In the case of this clonotype: One base away lies a much larger clone, so this may be a sequencing read error. This chain links TRBV24-1 with TRBJ2-7; D may correspond to TRBD1 or TRBD2 (5 bases each). CDR1 and CDR2 (germline): KGHDR, SFDVKD. CDR3 length: 15 amino acids. The CDR3: CASGPGRGPPNELYF. The CDR3 DNA reads as TGTGCCAGTGGCCCGGGACGCGGTCCCCCTAACGAGCTGTACTTC.

This clonotype was seen many times. The junction differs from germline at one of its ends, possibly a read error. The chain carries TRBV7-7 and TRBJ2-1; TRBD2 matches 10 bases. Looked up from germline, CDR1 is SSHAT and CDR2 is FNYEAQ (reference sequence). CDR3 length equals 16 residues. CDR3 sequence (DNA): TGTGCTAGCAGCTTATCCGGGACTAGCGTACTCAATGAGCAGTTCTTC. It is translated as CASSLSGTSVLNEQFF. Full variable domain (rest looked up from reference TRBV7-7 and TRBJ2-1): GAGVSQSPRYKVTKRGQDVTLRCDPISSHATLYWYQQALGQGPEFLTYFNYEAQPDKSGLPSDRFSAERPEGSISTLTIQRTEQRDSAMYRCASSLSGTSVLNEQFFGPGTRLTVL.

Remarks on this clonotype: This clone may be a read error of a much larger clone one base away. The rearrangement links TRBV2 to TRBJ1-4; D remains ambiguous. CDR1 SNHLY and CDR2 FYNNEI come from the germline V gene. The CDR3 is 12 residues long. The CDR3 sequence is CASHPRGEELFF. As DNA, the CDR3 is TGTGCCAGCCACCCCCGGGGTGAAGAACTGTTTTTT. Together with reference TRBV2 and TRBJ1-4, the CDR3 gives the full variable domain: EPEVTQTPSHQVTQMGQEVILRCVPISNHLYFYWYRQILGQKVEFLVSFYNNEISEKSEIFDDQFSVERPDGSNFTLKIRSTKLEDSAMYFCASHPRGEELFFGSGTQLSVL.

This chain links TRBV27 with TRBJ2-7; D unresolved. CDR1 MNHEY and CDR2 SMNVEV come from the germline V gene (reference sequence). The CDR3 contains 17 residues. Deletions cut 2 bases from V and 6 bases from J, with 23 bases between. The CDR3 spells CASSLITAYNKPCEQYF. DNA for the CDR3: TGTGCCAGCAGTTTAATTACAGCCTACAATAAACCCTGCGAGCAGTACTTC.

This clonotype was picked up many times. The J gene is TRBJ2-1, the V gene TRBV5-4, with D perhaps matching TRBD1 or TRBD2 (6 bases each). Per germline, CDR1 SGHNT and CDR2 YYREEE (reference sequence). The V end was cut by 5 bases, the J end by 1 base, with 19 bases between. The CDR3 loop spans 17 amino acids. CDR3 nucleotide sequence: TGTGCCAGCAGACCCATCGAGGGGGGTTGGTCCTACAATGAGCAGTTCTTC. This encodes CASRPIEGGWSYNEQFF.

Many counts were recorded for this clonotype. The V gene is TRBV20-1, the J gene TRBJ2-7; D perhaps matches TRBD2 (5 bases). V was trimmed by 0 bases and J by 3 bases, leaving 15 bases between them. Per germline, CDR1 DFQATT and CDR2 SNEGSKA (reference sequence). The CDR3 consists of 15 residues. CDR3 region: CSARDYLAFDYEQYF. For the CDR3, the DNA is TGCAGTGCTAGAGATTACCTAGCCTTCGACTACGAGCAGTACTTC.

Worth noting for this clonotype: This may stem from a read error, because a much larger clone lies one nucleotide away. The rearrangement links TRBV11-3 to TRBJ1-1, with D uncertain. The CDR3 totals 15 residues. Germline-derived CDR1 and CDR2 are SGHNT and YENEEA. The CDR3, as DNA: TGTACCAGCAGCTTAGTAGAAAGGGCGAACACTGAAGCTTTCTTT. Amino acids: CTSSLVERANTEAFF. The full variable domain, in which reference TRBV11-3 and TRBJ1-1 provide the parts outside the CDR3, is EAGVVQSPRYKIIEKKQPVAFWCNPISGHNTLYWYLQNLGQGPELLIRYENEEAVDDSQLPKDRFSAERLKGVDSTLKIQPAELGDSAVYLCTSSLVERANTEAFFGQGTRLTVV.

The V gene is TRBV7-9, the J gene TRBJ1-1, with TRBD1 identical over 7 bases. Germline V lookup: CDR1 SEHNR, CDR2 FQNEAQ (reference sequence). V trimming: 2 bases; J trimming: 1 base; junction bases outside the gene matches: 10. There are 17 residues in the CDR3. CDR3 in DNA: TGTGCCAGCAGCTTACCGCAATGGGACAGTCGGAACACTGAAGCTTTCTTT. This translates into CASSLPQWDSRNTEAFF.

Many counts were recorded for this clonotype. This chain joins TRBV25-1 and TRBJ2-3; unclear D gene. This CDR3 region has 13 residues. CDR1 and CDR2 (germline): MGHDK, SYGVNS. The V end lost 2 bases, the J end lost 2 bases, and 5 bases lay between the germline ends. CDR3 bases: TGTGCCAGCAGTGAAGGTAACACAGATACGCAGTATTTT. Protein: CASSEGNTDTQYF.

This clonotype was counted many times. This chain joins TRBV6-2 or TRBV6-3 and TRBJ2-3; D is unresolved. This CDR3 has 14 residues. Between the trimmed V and J ends, which lost 5 bases and 4 bases, there was a span of 13 bases. CDR1 and CDR2 from the germline V gene are MNHEY and SVGEGT. As DNA, the CDR3 is TGTGCCAGCAGTCTAATATCCGGGTCAGATACGCAGTATTTT. Translation gives CASSLISGSDTQYF.

This clonotype was seen repeatedly, ten times or more. This rearrangement joins TRBV25-1 to TRBJ2-5; 8 nucleotides agree with TRBD2. Trimming removed 4 bases from V and 0 bases from J; junction bases left unmatched: 4. There are 15 residues in the CDR3. Germline CDR1 is MGHDK and CDR2 is SYGVNS. CDR3 nucleotides: TGTGCCAGCAGTGGTACGGGAGGGTACCAAGAGACCCAGTACTTC. It yields the protein CASSGTGGYQETQYF.

This clonotype has ten or more counts. The rearrangement joins TRBV4-1 to TRBJ2-7, with D unresolved. Trimming cost V 1 base and J 4 bases, with 14 bases left between them. The CDR3 loop spans 15 amino acids. The germline V gene encodes CDR1 MGHRA and CDR2 YSYEKL. CDR3 protein: CASSQARTRNYEQYF. DNA of the CDR3: TGCGCCAGCAGCCAAGCCCGGACCAGAAATTACGAGCAGTACTTC.

This clonotype was seen only a few times. The V gene is TRBV9, the J gene TRBJ2-3; 8 bases match TRBD2. The germline CDR1 and CDR2 sequences are SGDLS and YYNGEE. J gave up 6 bases and V 2 bases, and 5 bases lay outside the gene matches. There are 14 residues in the CDR3. The CDR3 nucleotides are TGTGCCAGCAGCGTTAGCGGGACGTGGGATACGCAGTATTTT. It specifies CASSVSGTWDTQYF.